This TCR beta chain was captured in a study of regulatory T cells in long-lasting Graves disease. Study-wide context: Graves' patients, diagnosed recently, had received antithyroid drugs under 3 months.

As for time point: newly diagnosed GD, antithyroid drugs for less than 3 months. There was RNA extracted from PBMCs, and the TCR library was made from it. This clonotype occurred many times. As yet, its antigen is unknown. Study observations and caveats: Since the sample size was small, accuracy may have been reduced.

Between the trimmed V and J ends, which lost 4 bases and 0 bases, there was a span of 18 bases. The CDR3 extends over 17 amino acids. CDR3-region Arm-PCR and iRepertoire HTBI primers produced the TCR beta libraries. TCRdb re-analysed the multiplex PCR reads in MiXCR, keeping a single row per CDR3 protein. The sample lists more than 450,000 distinct CDR3 sequences, 12% seen once, with 8% to 10% in the top ten. Another study also made use of these data, one on T cells in Graves' hyperthyroidism and ophthalmopathy.

The source is a woman aged 25-40 years with Graves disease. This chain connects TRBV12-3 or TRBV12-4 to TRBJ1-1, with D perhaps TRBD1 (5 bases). Sequencing was performed on peripheral blood mononuclear cells (PBMCs), taken at new diagnosis, from a patient treated with antithyroid drugs. The CDR3 region has the DNA TGTGCCAGCAGTTCTTTTCTAGACAGTACTGTGAACACTGAAGCTTTCTTT. Amino acid sequence: CASSSFLDSTVNTEAFF.